These T cell receptor beta chains were read from a single sample in a study of T cell responses to AZD1222 COVID-19 vaccine. The repertoire was sequenced with immunoSEQ multiplex PCR; TCRdb's copy has only in-frame clones and lacks some. The sample has 150,000 or so clones, 89% seen once. Source: peripheral blood, taken on day 0 of AZD1222 vaccination. These receptors all come from an adult in good health. Each CDR3 is given with its conserved first and last residue. The order of the fields is CDR3 DNA, CDR3 protein, V gene, clone size, D gene, J gene. D genes are given only for firm matches. Clone size is shown for a subset of rows, as once, few, many or a class of expanded clone.

DNA: TGCGCCAGCAGTGAGTCGGGGACAGGGCCTATGAACACTGAAGCTTTCTTT; CDR3: CASSESGTGPMNTEAFF; V: TRBV10-1; size: NA; D: TRBD1; J: TRBJ1-1
DNA: TGTGCCAGCAGCTTCGGACTAGCGGGGGGCGCGAACACCGGGGAGCTGTTTTTT; CDR3: CASSFGLAGGANTGELFF; V: TRBV3-1/TRBV3-2; size: NA; D: TRBD2; J: TRBJ2-2
DNA: TGCGCCAGCAGCTCTACCGCGGGGGGCAATGAGCAGTTCTTC; CDR3: CASSSTAGGNEQFF; V: TRBV5-1; size: once; D: TRBD2; J: TRBJ2-1
DNA: TGTGCCAGCAGTCAAACCATCTTGGGGGACCCGCCGGACTATGGCTACACCTTC; CDR3: CASSQTILGDPPDYGYTF; V: TRBV6-6; size: NA; D: NA; J: TRBJ1-2
DNA: TGTGCCAGCAGCCATAGCGGTAGCGGGAGTGTAGCCAAAAACATTCAGTACTTC; CDR3: CASSHSGSGSVAKNIQYF; V: TRBV14; size: few; D: TRBD2; J: TRBJ2-4
DNA: TGTGCCAGCAGCCTAAGCGGGGGGGCCGGGAATGAGCAGTTCTTC; CDR3: CASSLSGGAGNEQFF; V: TRBV27; size: NA; D: TRBD2; J: TRBJ2-1
DNA: TGTGCCAGCACCCTCGGGGGGCGGACAGATACGCAGTATTTT; CDR3: CASTLGGRTDTQYF; V: TRBV7-9; size: NA; D: NA; J: TRBJ2-3
DNA: TGTGCCAGCAGCCAAGGGGCCGCCGGGGAAAAACTGTTTTTT; CDR3: CASSQGAAGEKLFF; V: TRBV3-1/TRBV3-2; size: many; D: NA; J: TRBJ1-4
DNA: TGTGCCAGCAGCCCAGGGTACCGTGATGGCTACACCTTC; CDR3: CASSPGYRDGYTF; V: TRBV9; size: few; D: NA; J: TRBJ1-2
DNA: TGTGCCAGCAGCCGGGGACAGCCTAATTCACCCCTCCACTTT; CDR3: CASSRGQPNSPLHF; V: TRBV3-1/TRBV3-2; size: few; D: TRBD1; J: TRBJ1-6
DNA: TGTGCCTGGAGTCGGGCCGTCACTGTCAATGAGCAGTTCTTC; CDR3: CAWSRAVTVNEQFF; V: TRBV30; size: NA; D: NA; J: TRBJ2-1
DNA: TGTGCCAGTAGTGGGACAAGTCGGACTGAAGCTTTCTTT; CDR3: CASSGTSRTEAFF; V: TRBV19; size: NA; D: NA; J: TRBJ1-1
DNA: TGTGCCAGCAGCTTATACGGGACGGGAGGGTCTGGAAACACCATATATTTT; CDR3: CASSLYGTGGSGNTIYF; V: TRBV7-2; size: NA; D: NA; J: TRBJ1-3
DNA: TGTGCCAGCAGCCCTACAGGGGGCAACACTGAAGCTTTCTTT; CDR3: CASSPTGGNTEAFF; V: TRBV7-9; size: NA; D: TRBD1; J: TRBJ1-1
DNA: TGTGCCAGCAGCTGGGGACAGGGGGCGAAGGGCTACACCTTC; CDR3: CASSWGQGAKGYTF; V: TRBV6-5; size: NA; D: TRBD1; J: TRBJ1-2
DNA: TGCGCCAGCAGCCAAGATTGGGGGACAGGGGGCTTCTTGAACACCGGGGAGCTGTTTTTT; CDR3: CASSQDWGTGGFLNTGELFF; V: TRBV4-3; size: NA; D: TRBD1; J: TRBJ2-2
DNA: TGTGCCAGCCGAGGGGGGACTGGAAACACCATATATTTT; CDR3: CASRGGTGNTIYF; V: TRBV12-3/TRBV12-4; size: NA; D: NA; J: TRBJ1-3
DNA: TGTGCCGTCTTAACCGGGACAGGGGGTGACTACGAGCAGTACTTC; CDR3: CAVLTGTGGDYEQYF; V: TRBV10-3; size: NA; D: TRBD1; J: TRBJ2-7
DNA: TGCGCCAGCAGCCCAAGACAGGGTCCTTACAATGAGCAGTTCTTC; CDR3: CASSPRQGPYNEQFF; V: TRBV5-1; size: once; D: TRBD1; J: TRBJ2-1
DNA: TGTGCCAGCAGTGAGTGGGCCATCAGCTCCTACGAGCAGTACTTC; CDR3: CASSEWAISSYEQYF; V: TRBV25-1; size: NA; D: NA; J: TRBJ2-7
DNA: TGTGCCAGTAGTATTCCTACGCTGAACACTGAAGCTTTCTTT; CDR3: CASSIPTLNTEAFF; V: TRBV19; size: NA; D: NA; J: TRBJ1-1
DNA: TGTGCCAGCAGCCCAGACGGGGGTACTAGGGCCTACGAGCAGTACTTC; CDR3: CASSPDGGTRAYEQYF; V: TRBV5-4; size: NA; D: NA; J: TRBJ2-7
DNA: TGCGCCAGCAGGCACGAGGGGGGCCTGGGCAACACTGAAGCTTTCTTT; CDR3: CASRHEGGLGNTEAFF; V: TRBV4-1; size: few; D: NA; J: TRBJ1-1
DNA: TGTGCCAGCAGCTTGTCCGCCGGGGAGGGACCCCTCCACTTT; CDR3: CASSLSAGEGPLHF; V: TRBV5-6; size: NA; D: NA; J: TRBJ1-6
DNA: TGTGCCAGCAGAGAGAGGGACAGGGTTGGCTATGGCTACACCTTC; CDR3: CASRERDRVGYGYTF; V: TRBV2; size: NA; D: TRBD1; J: TRBJ1-2
DNA: TGTGCCAGCAGATCTAGCGGGGGAAGCAATGAGCAGTTCTTC; CDR3: CASRSSGGSNEQFF; V: TRBV7-3; size: NA; D: TRBD2; J: TRBJ2-1
DNA: TGTGCCAGCAGTGAATTCAGGGGGCAGCCACCCCTCCACTTT; CDR3: CASSEFRGQPPLHF; V: TRBV6-4; size: NA; D: TRBD1; J: TRBJ1-6
DNA: TGTGCCACCACTCCGACAGGGACGATTGCTGAAAAACTGTTTTTT; CDR3: CATTPTGTIAEKLFF; V: TRBV15; size: NA; D: TRBD1; J: TRBJ1-4
DNA: TGTGCCGCCGGCGGGGGAACCTACGAGCAGTACTTC; CDR3: CAAGGGTYEQYF; V: TRBV6-5; size: NA; D: TRBD2; J: TRBJ2-7
DNA: TGTGCCAGCAGCAAAAGACAGGAGGTGAACACTGAAGCTTTCTTT; CDR3: CASSKRQEVNTEAFF; V: TRBV11-2; size: NA; D: NA; J: TRBJ1-1
DNA: TGCGCCAGCAGGAGGGGGCGATACAATGAGCAGTTCTTC; CDR3: CASRRGRYNEQFF; V: TRBV10-2; size: NA; D: TRBD1; J: TRBJ2-1
DNA: TGCAGCGTTGACCGGACAGGGGAGCGATGGACTGAAGCTTTCTTT; CDR3: CSVDRTGERWTEAFF; V: TRBV29-1; size: NA; D: TRBD1; J: TRBJ1-1
DNA: TGTGCCAGCTCACCACGGAGCGAAGTCAGCTCTGGGGCCAACGTCCTGACTTTC; CDR3: CASSPRSEVSSGANVLTF; V: TRBV18; size: NA; D: NA; J: TRBJ2-6
DNA: TGTGCCTGGAGTAAGATGGAATTTGGCTACACCTTC; CDR3: CAWSKMEFGYTF; V: TRBV30; size: NA; D: NA; J: TRBJ1-2
DNA: TGTGCCAGCTCACCACTGGCAGCTAATTCACCCCTCCACTTT; CDR3: CASSPLAANSPLHF; V: TRBV18; size: NA; D: NA; J: TRBJ1-6
DNA: TGTGCCAGCAGCCCGTCGCGGGGGGGACATAACTATGGCTACACCTTC; CDR3: CASSPSRGGHNYGYTF; V: TRBV5-4; size: NA; D: NA; J: TRBJ1-2
DNA: TGTGCCAGCAGTTCCTATAGCCTGGGTGGGAACGAGCAGTACTTC; CDR3: CASSSYSLGGNEQYF; V: TRBV27; size: NA; D: NA; J: TRBJ2-7
DNA: TGTGCCAGCAGCTTTGAACTTGAAGCTTTCTTT; CDR3: CASSFELEAFF; V: TRBV7-6; size: NA; D: NA; J: TRBJ1-1
DNA: TGTGCCAGCAGAGACGGACTGGGGGGGAGCTACACCTTC; CDR3: CASRDGLGGSYTF; V: TRBV6-4; size: once; D: NA; J: TRBJ1-2
DNA: TGTGCCAGCAGTTTATCGGCAGGGGGGAACTATGGCTACACCTTC; CDR3: CASSLSAGGNYGYTF; V: TRBV27; size: NA; D: TRBD1; J: TRBJ1-2
DNA: TGCGCCAGCAGCCAAGGACTAGCGGGGTCCGAGGATACGCAGTATTTT; CDR3: CASSQGLAGSEDTQYF; V: TRBV4-1; size: once; D: TRBD2; J: TRBJ2-3
DNA: TGTGCCAGCAACGAAGGGGGGAGGCGTTCACCCCTCCACTTT; CDR3: CASNEGGRRSPLHF; V: TRBV6-5; size: NA; D: NA; J: TRBJ1-6
DNA: TGTGCCAGCAGCCTATCAATCGAGGCGCCCCTCCACTTT; CDR3: CASSLSIEAPLHF; V: TRBV3-1/TRBV3-2; size: NA; D: NA; J: TRBJ1-6
DNA: TGTGCCAGCAGATACTCGACAGGGAACACTGAAGCTTTCTTT; CDR3: CASRYSTGNTEAFF; V: TRBV6-5; size: NA; D: NA; J: TRBJ1-1
DNA: TGTGCCAGCTCACCCCGATCTCTAGCGGGGGAGACATTCACCGGGGAGCTGTTTTTT; CDR3: CASSPRSLAGETFTGELFF; V: TRBV18; size: once; D: TRBD2; J: TRBJ2-2
DNA: TGCGCCAGCAACCGGGGAGAAGGCTCTGAAGCTTTCTTT; CDR3: CASNRGEGSEAFF; V: TRBV10-1; size: NA; D: NA; J: TRBJ1-1
DNA: TGTGCCTGGAGTGGTATCCTTACCGGAGATACGCAGTATTTT; CDR3: CAWSGILTGDTQYF; V: TRBV30; size: NA; D: NA; J: TRBJ2-3
DNA: TGTGCCAGCTCACCAATTACTAGCGGGGCGGGCCCAGATACGCAGTATTTT; CDR3: CASSPITSGAGPDTQYF; V: TRBV18; size: NA; D: TRBD2; J: TRBJ2-3
DNA: TGTGCCAGCAGCACGCCTGACAGGGGGGTTATGAACACTGAAGCTTTCTTT; CDR3: CASSTPDRGVMNTEAFF; V: TRBV2; size: NA; D: TRBD1; J: TRBJ1-1
DNA: TGTGCCTGGACCTATCCTCTTGGAAACACCATATATTTT; CDR3: CAWTYPLGNTIYF; V: TRBV30; size: NA; D: NA; J: TRBJ1-3
DNA: TGCGCCAGCAGCCAAGAAAGGCAGTCCGCCTATGGCTACACCTTC; CDR3: CASSQERQSAYGYTF; V: TRBV4-3; size: NA; D: NA; J: TRBJ1-2
DNA: TGTGCCAGCTCCCAAGGGGGCGCTGGGGCCAACGTCCTGACTTTC; CDR3: CASSQGGAGANVLTF; V: TRBV18; size: once; D: TRBD1; J: TRBJ2-6
DNA: TGTGCCAGCAGCAGACAGGGGCCGGTTAACTATGGCTACACCTTC; CDR3: CASSRQGPVNYGYTF; V: TRBV7-9; size: once; D: TRBD1; J: TRBJ1-2
DNA: TGTGCCAGCAGGCACCCCGACAGATCAGATACGCAGTATTTT; CDR3: CASRHPDRSDTQYF; V: TRBV27; size: once; D: NA; J: TRBJ2-3